These 13 T cell receptor beta chains originate from one sample sequenced in a study of OX40 agonist ivuxolimab in advanced cancers. The repertoire was sequenced with immunoSEQ multiplex PCR; TCRdb's copy has only in-frame clones and lacks some. The profile shows about 58,000 clones, roughly four fifths of them singletons. The starting material was CD4+ or CD8+ T cells sorted from blood, obtained in a trial of the OX40 agonist ivuxolimab. The receptor source for this set is an adult with an advanced solid tumor such as melanoma, head and neck, liver or kidney cancer.

The chain links TRBV7-9 to TRBJ2-3; the match to TRBD2 covers 8 bases. The CDR3 runs 15 residues. V lost 2 bases, J lost 4 bases, and 5 bases stayed unmatched. Per germline, CDR1 SEHNR and CDR2 FQNEAQ (reference sequence). The CDR3 DNA reads as TGTGCCAGCAGCTTATGGCGGGGGGCACCAGATACGCAGTATTTT. This gives the protein CASSLWRGAPDTQYF. The variable domain in full, completed from reference TRBV7-9 and TRBJ2-3, reads DTGVSQNPRHKITKRGQNVTFRCDPISEHNRLYWYRQTLGQGPEFLTYFQNEAQLEKSRLLSDRFSAERPKGSFSTLEIQRTEQGDSAMYLCASSLWRGAPDTQYFGPGTRLTVL.

DNA of the CDR3: TGTGCCAGTAGTGGGGGGGGACCGCCATTTAAGCAGACCCAGTACTTC. Encoded protein: CASSGGGPPFKQTQYF. V gene TRBV19 combines with J gene TRBJ2-5; 7 bases align to TRBD2. J lost 6 bases, V lost 5 bases, and 15 bases had no gene match. Germline loops: CDR1 LNHDA, CDR2 SQIVND (reference sequence). The CDR3 length is 16 residues.

This clone was seen more than once but under ten times. The rearrangement uses TRBV19 and TRBJ1-2, with D possibly TRBD1 on 6 matching bases. The CDR3 extends over 14 amino acids. The ends were cut back, 8 bases at V and 2 bases at J, with 15 bases in the middle. Germline loops: CDR1 LNHDA, CDR2 SQIVND (reference sequence). CDR3: CASAPGGQNYGYTF. DNA of the CDR3: TGTGCCAGTGCGCCGGGGGGGCAGAACTATGGCTACACCTTC.

The V gene is TRBV19, the J gene TRBJ2-5; 10 bases fit TRBD2. The CDR3 loop spans 15 amino acids. Trimming cost V 6 bases and J 2 bases; bases outside gene matches: 6. CDR1 is LNHDA and CDR2 is SQIVND in the germline V gene (reference sequence). CDR3 protein: CASRALAGPQETQYF. As DNA, the CDR3 is TGTGCCAGTAGGGCACTAGCGGGGCCTCAAGAGACCCAGTACTTC. Filled out from reference TRBV19 and TRBJ2-5, the complete variable domain reads DGGITQSPKYLFRKEGQNVTLSCEQNLNHDAMYWYRQDPGQGLRLIYYSQIVNDFQKGDIAEGYSVSREKKESFPLTVTSAQKNPTAFYLCASRALAGPQETQYFGPGTRLLVL.

The gene calls are TRBV4-1 and TRBJ2-7; no clear D gene. Looked up from germline, CDR1 is MGHRA and CDR2 is YSYEKL. Trimming stripped 0 bases from V and 2 bases from J, with 5 bases between. This CDR3 spans 13 amino acids. CDR3 amino acids: CASSQEPTYEQYF. The CDR3 DNA is TGCGCCAGCAGCCAAGAGCCCACCTACGAGCAGTACTTC.

A single count supports this clone. J is TRBJ1-6 and V is TRBV28, with D unresolved. This CDR3 region has 16 residues. The V end lost 7 bases, the J end lost 5 bases, and 18 bases lay between the germline ends. Germline V gene sequence: CDR1 MDHEN, CDR2 SYDVKM. DNA for the CDR3: TGTGCCAGCACCCGCGGCACCCCGGGCCATAATTCACCCCTCCACTTT. Amino acids: CASTRGTPGHNSPLHF.

This clone has only one observation. The chain links TRBV5-4 to TRBJ2-3; no reliable D call. The CDR3 spans 13 residues. With 0 bases removed from V and 4 bases from J, the gap between germline ends came to 6 bases. From germline, CDR1 is SGHNT and CDR2 YYREEE (reference sequence). CDR3 region: CASSLVRADTQYF. The CDR3 nucleotides read TGTGCCAGCAGCTTGGTACGTGCAGATACGCAGTATTTT.

The gene calls are TRBV2 and TRBJ1-1; TRBD1 might be the D (5 bases). Germline-derived CDR1 and CDR2 are SNHLY and FYNNEI. V gave up 3 bases and J gave up 1 base, with 12 bases separating them. The CDR3 is 15 residues long. DNA of the CDR3: TGTGCCAGCAGTGAGCTGGGGCGTCAGAACACTGAAGCTTTCTTT. It is translated as CASSELGRQNTEAFF.

The chain has TRBV19 and TRBJ1-3; the match to TRBD1 covers 9 bases. Per germline, CDR1 LNHDA and CDR2 SQIVND (reference sequence). V shed 7 bases, J shed 3 bases, and the junction held 10 bases outside the gene matches. The CDR3 is 16 amino acids. The CDR3 is CASIPTGQGIGNTIYF. CDR3 coding DNA: TGTGCCAGTATCCCTACTGGACAGGGGATTGGAAACACCATATATTTT.

The genes are TRBV10-3 and TRBJ2-2; 8 positions match TRBD1. J lost 7 bases, V lost 8 bases, and 6 bases had no gene match. CDR3 length: 13 residues. Germline CDR1 and CDR2: ENHRY and SYGVKD. The CDR3 is CAIERTGNGELFF. The CDR3 nucleotides are TGTGCCATCGAGAGGACAGGGAACGGGGAGCTGTTTTTT.

This chain uses TRBV6-1 with TRBJ1-2; 9 positions agree with TRBD1. V trimming: 0 bases; J trimming: 6 bases; junction bases outside the gene matches: 8. CDR3 length: 16 amino acids. Germline V gene data show CDR1 as MNHNS and CDR2 as SASEGT. The CDR3 reads CASSEAPGQGMDGYTF. The DNA for the CDR3 is TGTGCCAGCAGTGAAGCCCCGGGACAGGGAATGGATGGCTACACCTTC.

The chain links TRBV7-9 to TRBJ1-6; D perhaps matches TRBD1 (5 bases). In germline, CDR1 is SEHNR, CDR2 FQNEAQ (reference sequence). CDR3 size: 14 residues. With 1 base removed from V and 10 bases from J, the gap between germline ends came to 11 bases. This chain's CDR3 is CASSLDLGESPLHF. CDR3 nucleotide sequence: TGTGCCAGCAGCTTAGACCTGGGGGAATCACCCCTCCACTTT.

This chain links TRBV19 with TRBJ2-5; 8 bases align to TRBD1. The ends lost 4 bases at V and 5 bases at J; junction bases unmatched: 9. Germline values: CDR1 LNHDA, CDR2 SQIVND (reference sequence). CDR3 size: 15 residues. CDR3 loop: CASSTTGTGRETQYF. CDR3 nucleotides: TGTGCCAGTAGTACCACCGGGACAGGTCGGGAGACCCAGTACTTC.